Included here is one T cell receptor (beta chain) sequence, with context. This specimen belongs to a study of cytomegalovirus exposure and HLA in healthy donors. The V end was cut by 7 bases, the J end by 5 bases, with 14 bases between. CDR1 SNHLY and CDR2 FYNNEI come from the germline V gene. The CDR3 is 14 amino acids. Here immunoSEQ multiplex PCR was the method, and the copy in TCRdb shows in-frame clones only, minus some. The sample has some 340,000 clones; 75% to 90% are singletons. The rearrangement joins TRBV2 to TRBJ2-2; tentative D call: TRBD2 (5 bases). The origin of this receptor is a woman in her twenties or thirties in good health and CMV-seropositive. Material: PBMCs. The CDR3: CASTTFGETGELFF. The CDR3 coding sequence is TGTGCCAGCACCACATTCGGGGAGACCGGGGAGCTGTTTTTT.